This T cell receptor (beta chain) was found in a study of T cell changes during pregnancy in multiple sclerosis (dated by TCRdb to between 2017 and 2020). Background on the whole study: In women with multiple sclerosis, the researchers looked at how the T cell repertoire shifted as pregnancy progressed.

Concerning this clone: The specificity of this receptor is unknown. No base quality values were provided; no much bigger clone lies one nucleotide off.

The receptor library was made with the immunoSEQ multiplex PCR assay. TCRdb mirrors the immuneACCESS table, restricted to in-frame sequences. Some clones are absent from its copies; in checked studies, under half trace to an unresolved V gene, and the reason for the others is unknown. The sample yields some 46,000 clones; 80% to 95% were counted once. 0.39% of the sample belongs to the ten largest clones. This clonotype was sampled from a female donor with multiple sclerosis, enrolled in a pregnancy study. Sequencing used CD4+ T cells from peripheral blood mononuclear cells, obtained after pregnancy.

Here is the DNA: TGTGCCATCAGTGACCTAAACAGGGGGCAATACGAGCAGTACTTC. Its protein is CAISDLNRGQYEQYF. The chain is made from TRBV10-3 and TRBJ2-7; 9 central nucleotides agree with TRBD1. CDR1 ENHRY and CDR2 SYGVKD are derived from the germline V gene. Germline trimming: 3 bases from V, 4 bases from J; junction bases outside gene matches: 7. The CDR3 runs 15 amino acids, cysteine and phenylalanine included. The retained sequence is limited to the CDR3, 45 bases, with the frame set at the first base.